Below, one TCR beta chain is given with its context. The data originate from a study of blood T cell repertoires in COVID-19. Study background: The analysed material was cDNA or gDNA that came from T cells, B-cell-depleted T cells, or PBMCs.

Only in-frame clones appear in the TCRdb table, and some are missing; sequencing was by immunoSEQ multiplex PCR. Of under 300,000 clones listed, 75% to 90% were seen once; the top ten hold about 11%. This receptor was identified in a woman in her seventies with acute or convalescent COVID-19. Sequencing used peripheral blood.

CDR3 amino acids: CASRGDNRATEAFF. As DNA, the CDR3 is TGCGCCAGCAGGGGAGATAACAGGGCCACGGAAGCTTTCTTT. The gene calls are TRBV5-1 and TRBJ1-1, with a weak D call TRBD1 (6 bases). This CDR3 is 14 amino acids long. Germline-derived CDR1 and CDR2 are SGHRS and YFSETQ. The germline V and J ends were trimmed by 5 bases and 8 bases, with 19 bases remaining between them.